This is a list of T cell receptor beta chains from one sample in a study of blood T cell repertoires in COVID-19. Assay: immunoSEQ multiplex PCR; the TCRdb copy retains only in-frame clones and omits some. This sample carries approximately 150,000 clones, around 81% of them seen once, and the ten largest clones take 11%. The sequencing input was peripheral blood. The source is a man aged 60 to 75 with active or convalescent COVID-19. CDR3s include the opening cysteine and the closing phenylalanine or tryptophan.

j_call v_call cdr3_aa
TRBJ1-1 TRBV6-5 CASSYSTGSEAFF
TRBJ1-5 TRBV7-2 CASSLGSRRPQHF
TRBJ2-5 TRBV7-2 CASSSKPGSLGETQYF
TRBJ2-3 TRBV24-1 CATSPGGLDTQYF
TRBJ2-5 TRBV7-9 CASSLDRGLLETQYF
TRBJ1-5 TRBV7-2 CASSLSRQPQHF
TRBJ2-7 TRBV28 CASSSTVGTSGNYEQYF
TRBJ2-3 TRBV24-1 CATSPTAGTGTTDTQYF
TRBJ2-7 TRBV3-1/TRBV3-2 CASSHLAGGRVYEQYF
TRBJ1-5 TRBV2 CASSPQALRYSNQPQHF
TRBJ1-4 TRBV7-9 CASDPTDGGKLFF
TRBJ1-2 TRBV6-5 CASSYQMGGFKGYTF
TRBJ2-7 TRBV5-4 CASSPRGTALKMPYEQYF
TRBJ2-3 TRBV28 CAIGRWSGLAGPSTDTQYF
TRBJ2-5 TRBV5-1 CASSRGGGRKETQYF
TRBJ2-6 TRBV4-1 CASSQATILSGANVLTF
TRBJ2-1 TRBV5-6 CASSLGSGEQFF
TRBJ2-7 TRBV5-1 CASSLGDRSQEQYF
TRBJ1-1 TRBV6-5 CASRDRVTEAFF
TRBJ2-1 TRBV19 CASSIGGRVGNEQFF
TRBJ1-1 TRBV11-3 CASSQQGDTEAFF
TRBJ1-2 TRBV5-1 CASSFGESPSGYTF
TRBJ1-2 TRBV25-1 CASSREAYGYTF
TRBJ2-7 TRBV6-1 CASSERDEQYF
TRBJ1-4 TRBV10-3 CATNSPGEKLFF
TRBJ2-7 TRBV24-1 CATGRGGEQYF
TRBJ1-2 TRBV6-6 CASSYSRRGQEGYTF
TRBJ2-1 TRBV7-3 CASSFTTIAGGLNEQFF
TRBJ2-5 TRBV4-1 CASSQEPGQGFGRQETQYF
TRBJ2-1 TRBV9 CASSVGTTQYNEQFF
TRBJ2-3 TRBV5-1 CASALAPSTDTQYF
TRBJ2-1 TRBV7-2 CASSLSATGIAYNEQFF
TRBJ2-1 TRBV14 CASSHGDGLQYNEQFF
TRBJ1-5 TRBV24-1 CATSEDGQFNQPQHF
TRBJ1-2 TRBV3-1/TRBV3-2 CASSQGWRGGYGYTF
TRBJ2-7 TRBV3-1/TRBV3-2 CASSQAGGPYEQYF
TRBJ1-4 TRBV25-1 CASSGGDRVLFDEKLFF
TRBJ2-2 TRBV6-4 CASSLQGPPDTGELFF
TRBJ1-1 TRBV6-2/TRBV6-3 CASSYPSKRETNTEAFF
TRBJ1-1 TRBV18 CASSPPAGQTEAFF
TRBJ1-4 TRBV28 CASSLSGTANEKLFF
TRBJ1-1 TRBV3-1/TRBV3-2 CASSPLSGNTEAFF
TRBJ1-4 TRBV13 CASSIRDRVNEKLFF